Included here is one T cell receptor (beta chain) sequence, with context. Its antigen is as yet unknown. Germline is not matched at one junction end, which may reflect a read error. The sample is drawn from a study of T cell clones after liver transplantation. Study information: Blood was drawn pre-transplant, before withdrawal, and after full or failed withdrawal.

Assay: immunoSEQ multiplex PCR; the TCRdb copy retains only in-frame clones and omits some. This sample has tens of thousands of clones, with roughly four fifths found just once. Study-wide points: Donor-reactive sequences fell more than third party-reactive ones, suggesting partial deletion.

The CDR3 runs 12 residues. CDR1 and CDR2 from the germline V gene are SNHLY and FYNNEI. The sample in question was CD4+ T cells from blood, obtained around 45 months after liver transplant. The clonotype comes from a human patient who received a liver transplant. Some of these T cells may belong to the graft donor. V is TRBV2 and J is TRBJ1-3; D is uncertain. As DNA, the CDR3 is TGTGTCAGCGGGCAAGCTGGAAACACCATATATTTT. Protein: CVSGQAGNTIYF.